One sample yielded the 23 T cell receptor beta chains listed below, sequenced in a study of cytomegalovirus exposure and HLA in healthy donors. Primers for the PCR totalled 60 Vbeta and 13 Jbeta. The protocol was immunoSEQ multiplex PCR, while the TCRdb copy is restricted to in-frame clones and leaves out a portion. This sample's table reports about 58,000 clones. The specimen was PBMCs. The receptors originated from a woman younger than 35 in good health and CMV-seronegative.

The V call is TRBV9, the J call TRBJ1-1; the match to TRBD1 covers 8 bases. Germline assignment: CDR1 SGDLS and CDR2 YYNGEE. CDR3 length equals 16 residues. The V and J ends lost 2 bases and 4 bases, in that order; junction bases with no gene match: 10. The CDR3 bases are TGTGCCAGCAGCGTCCCTTCCGGGACAGGACTCACTGAAGCTTTCTTT. Translating it yields CASSVPSGTGLTEAFF.

This chain connects TRBV5-1 to TRBJ2-7; 10 bases line up with TRBD1. The germline V gene has CDR1 SGHRS and CDR2 YFSETQ. The CDR3 totals 15 residues. V lost 1 base and J lost 5; bases outside the gene matches: 6. The CDR3 sequence is CASSLLGQGTDEQYF. DNA for the CDR3: TGCGCCAGCAGCTTGTTGGGACAGGGGACCGACGAGCAGTACTTC.

This chain connects TRBV7-9 to TRBJ1-2; 8 bases agree with TRBD1. The CDR3 spans 16 residues. Germline V gene lookup returns CDR1 SEHNR and CDR2 FQNEAQ (reference sequence). The V and J ends lost 5 bases and 2 bases, in that order; junction bases with no gene match: 10. CDR3: CASSGPWDRQNYGYTF. The DNA for the CDR3 is TGTGCCAGCAGCGGACCGTGGGACAGGCAAAACTATGGCTACACCTTC.

The genes are TRBV7-2 and TRBJ2-1; 10 bases agree with TRBD2. Trimming at V came to 1 base and at J to 11 bases, leaving 8 bases not matched to a gene. The CDR3 covers 15 residues. The germline V gene encodes CDR1 SGHTA and CDR2 FQGNSA. The CDR3 sequence is CASSLGLAGEGKQFF. CDR3 DNA: TGTGCCAGCAGCTTAGGGCTAGCGGGAGAGGGGAAGCAGTTCTTC.

V and J are TRBV18 and TRBJ2-7; a possible D gene is TRBD2 (5 bases). V was trimmed by 4 bases and J by 3 bases, leaving 16 bases between them. Per germline, CDR1 KGHSH and CDR2 LQKENI. The CDR3 consists of 15 residues. The CDR3 region is CASSLYGLPLYEQYF. CDR3 DNA: TGTGCCAGCTCACTATACGGACTCCCACTCTACGAGCAGTACTTC.

The chain carries TRBV10-3 and TRBJ1-5, with 7 bases that match TRBD1. J gave up 5 bases and V 6 bases, and 4 bases lay outside the gene matches. CDR1 and CDR2 (germline): ENHRY, SYGVKD. CDR3 length equals 13 residues. CDR3 in amino acids: CAIRIDRDQPQHF. The CDR3 DNA reads TGTGCCATCAGGATCGACAGGGATCAGCCCCAGCATTTT.

The chain couples TRBV5-1 to TRBJ1-2; D remains ambiguous. V gave up 0 bases and J gave up 4 bases, with 7 bases separating them. CDR1 SGHRS and CDR2 YFSETQ come from the germline V gene. CDR3 length: 13 residues. This CDR3 is CASSLGSVYGYTF. CDR3 DNA: TGCGCCAGCAGCTTGGGCAGTGTCTATGGCTACACCTTC.

The genes are TRBV2 and TRBJ1-6; TRBD1 matches at 8 bases. This CDR3 is built from 15 residues. Germline CDR1 is SNHLY and CDR2 is FYNNEI. Losses at the gene ends were 3 bases for V and 7 bases for J; bases not matched to a gene: 5. CDR3 DNA: TGTGCCAGCAGTGATGAGGGACAGGAAAATTCACCCCTCCACTTT. This codes for CASSDEGQENSPLHF.

This sequence joins TRBV6-5 and TRBJ1-4, with D possibly matching TRBD1 (5 bases). Germline V gene lookup returns CDR1 MNHEY and CDR2 SVGAGI. There are 14 residues in the CDR3. V was clipped by 6 bases and J by 5 bases, with 13 bases between them. The CDR3 loop is CASRTSWGNEKLFF. The CDR3 nucleotides are TGTGCCAGCAGGACTAGTTGGGGGAATGAAAAACTGTTTTTT.

V and J are TRBV2 and TRBJ2-1; 7 bases line up with TRBD2. The CDR3 spans 12 residues. Germline assignment: CDR1 SNHLY and CDR2 FYNNEI. For the CDR3, the DNA is TGTGCAAATAGACTAGCCAGGAATGAGCAGTTCTTC. Translated, it gives CANRLARNEQFF.

The V and J genes are TRBV28 and TRBJ2-4; D is possibly TRBD1 (6 bases). This CDR3 spans 15 amino acids. CDR1 and CDR2 from the germline V gene are MDHEN and SYDVKM. Trimming pared 6 bases from V and 0 bases from J, leaving 12 bases between. The CDR3 spells CASSLGQLAKNIQYF. CDR3 sequence (DNA): TGTGCCAGCAGCCTGGGACAACTAGCCAAAAACATTCAGTACTTC.

The rearrangement links TRBV5-1 to TRBJ2-5; 9 nucleotides agree with TRBD2. The CDR3 extends over 14 amino acids. The V gene's germline CDR1 is SGHRS and CDR2 YFSETQ. With 5 bases clipped from V and 5 bases from J, the junction kept 7 bases outside the gene matches. The CDR3: CASRGIAGVETQYF. CDR3 coding DNA: TGCGCCAGCAGAGGAATAGCGGGGGTTGAGACCCAGTACTTC.

The genes are TRBV6-1 and TRBJ1-5; D gene ambiguous. In germline, CDR1 is MNHNS, CDR2 SASEGT. The CDR3 extends over 15 amino acids. V was cut by 4 bases and J by 0 bases, with 10 bases left in between. The CDR3 region has the DNA TGTGCCAGCAGTGGCCCGGCGGGTAGCAATCAGCCCCAGCATTTT. Its translation: CASSGPAGSNQPQHF.

As to this clone: Because the CDR3's place on the DNA is in doubt, the DNA is left out and the CDR3 is given as listed by TCRdb. CDR3 protein: CASSPQASFGAGELFF. The chain joins TRBV18 to TRBJ2-2; the listed D gene, TRBD2, was not tested against the DNA. The germline V gene has CDR1 KGHSH and CDR2 LQKENI. Inclusive of both ends, the CDR3 amounts to 16 amino acids.

The gene calls are TRBV5-1 and TRBJ2-2; unclear D gene. This CDR3 contains 13 residues. The V gene lost 2 bases and the J gene lost 2 bases, with 4 bases spanning the gap. CDR1 SGHRS and CDR2 YFSETQ come from the germline V gene. CDR3 nucleotides: TGCGCCAGCAGCTTAACAAACACCGGGGAGCTGTTTTTT. It yields the protein CASSLTNTGELFF.

V usage is TRBV11-2 and J usage is TRBJ1-2; D remains ambiguous. Germline V lookup: CDR1 SGHAT, CDR2 FQNNGV. Trimming pared 2 bases from V and 8 bases from J, leaving 9 bases between. The CDR3 loop spans 12 amino acids. As DNA, the CDR3 is TGTGCCAGCAGCTTACGGGAGTACGGCTACACCTTC. Amino acid sequence: CASSLREYGYTF.

With respect to this clone: The identical CDR3 is also encoded by other nucleotide sequences in the sample. J is TRBJ2-1 and V is TRBV5-1; TRBD2 matches 9 bases. The trim removed 0 bases at V and 2 bases at J, leaving 0 bases unmatched. This CDR3 has 15 residues. Per the germline V gene, CDR1 is SGHRS and CDR2 is YFSETQ. CDR3: CASSLGLAAYNEQFF. The DNA for the CDR3 is TGCGCCAGCAGCTTGGGACTAGCGGCCTACAATGAGCAGTTCTTC.

By frequency, this clone is medium-sized. J is TRBJ2-2 and V is TRBV6-4, with TRBD1 matching over 7 bases. Germline V gene data show CDR1 as MRHNA and CDR2 as SNTAGT. The CDR3 extends over 14 amino acids. V lost 7 bases to trimming and J lost 3 bases; unmatched junction nucleotides: 5. The CDR3 loop reads CASKGASDTGELFF. The CDR3 DNA sequence: TGTGCCAGCAAGGGGGCTAGTGACACCGGGGAGCTGTTTTTT.

The V call is TRBV15, the J call TRBJ1-1; no reliable D call. There are 13 residues in the CDR3. Germline V gene data show CDR1 as LNHNV and CDR2 as YYDKDF (reference sequence). Trimming removed 1 base at V and 9 bases at J, with 12 bases between. CDR3 DNA sequence: TGTGCCACCAGCAGAGTCGGTAGAATTCAAGCTTTCTTT. Its protein product is CATSRVGRIQAFF.

The chain joins TRBV7-9 to TRBJ2-7, with D tentatively TRBD1 (5 bases). Trimming took off 5 bases at V and 2 bases at J, with 10 bases between the two ends. CDR1 SEHNR and CDR2 FQNEAQ come from the germline V gene (reference sequence). This CDR3 is 13 amino acids long. The CDR3 reads CASSNRGAYEQYF. CDR3 nucleotides: TGTGCCAGCAGCAATAGGGGTGCCTACGAGCAGTACTTC.

The chain has TRBV4-1 and TRBJ1-5; D is undetermined. The CDR3 sequence is 15 residues long. V lost 3 bases and J lost 2, with 11 bases in between. CDR1 is MGHRA and CDR2 is YSYEKL in the germline V gene. The CDR3 DNA follows: TGCGCCAGCAGCCAGGGTGGGCTCGGCAATCAGCCCCAGCATTTT. Amino acid sequence: CASSQGGLGNQPQHF.

The CDR3: CASSLGPSEQFF. The CDR3 DNA reads as TGCGCCAGCAGCTTGGGACCTAGTGAGCAGTTCTTC. The chain employs TRBV5-1 and TRBJ2-1; D not certain. V was shortened by 0 bases and J by 9 bases, with 7 bases between the two germline ends. The length of the CDR3 is 12 residues. CDR1 SGHRS and CDR2 YFSETQ come from the germline V gene. The variable domain in full, completed from reference TRBV5-1 and TRBJ2-1, reads KAGVTQTPRYLIKTRGQQVTLSCSPISGHRSVSWYQQTPGQGLQFLFEYFSETQRNKGNFPGRFSGRQFSNSRSEMNVSTLELGDSALYLCASSLGPSEQFFGPGTRLTVL.

This sequence joins TRBV5-4 and TRBJ2-5; 13 nucleotides line up with TRBD2. The CDR3 is 15 residues long. V lost 4 bases to trimming and J lost 6 bases; unmatched junction nucleotides: 6. CDR1 SGHNT and CDR2 YYREEE come from the germline V gene (reference sequence). The CDR3 loop reads CASSTGLAGFQTQYF. DNA for the CDR3: TGTGCCAGCAGCACGGGACTAGCGGGATTCCAGACCCAGTACTTC.